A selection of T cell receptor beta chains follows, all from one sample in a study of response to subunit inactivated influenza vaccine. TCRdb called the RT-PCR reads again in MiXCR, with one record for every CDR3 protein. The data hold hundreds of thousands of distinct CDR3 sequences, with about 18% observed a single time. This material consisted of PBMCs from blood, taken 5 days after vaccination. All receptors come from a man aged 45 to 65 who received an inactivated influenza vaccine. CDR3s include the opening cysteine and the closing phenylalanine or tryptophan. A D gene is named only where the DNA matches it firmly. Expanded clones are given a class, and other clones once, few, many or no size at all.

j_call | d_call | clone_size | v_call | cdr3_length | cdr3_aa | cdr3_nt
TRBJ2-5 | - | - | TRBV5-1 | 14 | CASSLSQGKETQYF | TGCGCCAGCAGCTTGAGTCAGGGCAAAGAGACCCAGTACTTC
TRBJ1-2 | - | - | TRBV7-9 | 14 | CASSPSGARYGYTF | TGTGCCAGCAGTCCCTCAGGGGCTAGATATGGCTACACCTTC
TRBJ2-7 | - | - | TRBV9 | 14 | CASSSYDSPYEQYF | TGTGCCAGCAGCTCCTACGACAGCCCCTACGAGCAGTACTTC
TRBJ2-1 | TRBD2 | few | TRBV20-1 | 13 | CSAPGLAYNEQFF | TGCAGTGCTCCGGGACTAGCGTACAATGAGCAGTTCTTC
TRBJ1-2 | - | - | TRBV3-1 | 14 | CASSQDITVGGYTF | TGTGCCAGCAGCCAAGATATCACGGTGGGAGGCTACACCTTC
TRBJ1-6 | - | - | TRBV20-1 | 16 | CSARSGGSGSRSPLHF | TGCAGTGCTAGATCGGGGGGGAGTGGCTCTAGATCACCCCTCCACTTT
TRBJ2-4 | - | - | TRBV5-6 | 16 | CASSLAGSRGKNIQYF | TGTGCCAGCAGCTTGGCAGGGAGTCGGGGCAAAAACATTCAGTACTTC
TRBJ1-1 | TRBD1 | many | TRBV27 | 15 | CASSFRQGGSTEAFF | TGTGCCAGCAGTTTTCGACAGGGGGGCAGCACTGAAGCTTTCTTT
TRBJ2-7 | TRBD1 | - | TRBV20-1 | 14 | CSVIVGQGSLEQYF | TGCAGTGTAATAGTCGGACAGGGAAGTTTAGAGCAGTACTTC
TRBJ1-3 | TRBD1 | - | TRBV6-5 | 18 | CASSSGTGGSATGNTIYF | TGTGCCAGCAGTTCCGGGACAGGGGGCTCCGCTACTGGAAACACCATATATTTT
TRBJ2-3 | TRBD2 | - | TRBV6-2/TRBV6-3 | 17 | CASIGRRSTSVPDTQYF | TGTGCCAGTATAGGTCGTCGGTCGACTAGCGTGCCGGATACGCAGTATTTT
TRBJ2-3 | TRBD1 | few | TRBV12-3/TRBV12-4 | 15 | CASSRDSSTKDTQYF | TGTGCCAGCAGTCGGGACAGTTCCACAAAAGATACGCAGTATTTT
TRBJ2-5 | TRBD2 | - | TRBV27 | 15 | CASSLWASGEETQYF | TGTGCCAGCAGTTTATGGGCTAGCGGGGAAGAGACCCAGTACTTC
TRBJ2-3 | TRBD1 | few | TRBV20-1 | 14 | CSAEGQGVTDTQYF | TGCAGTGCCGAGGGACAGGGGGTCACAGATACGCAGTATTTT
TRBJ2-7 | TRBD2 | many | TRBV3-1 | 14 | CASSLAGGRYEQYF | TGTGCCAGCAGCTTAGCGGGAGGACGATACGAGCAGTACTTC
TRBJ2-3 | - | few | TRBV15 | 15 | CATSREGRDADTQYF | TGTGCCACCAGCAGAGAAGGCAGGGATGCAGATACGCAGTATTTT
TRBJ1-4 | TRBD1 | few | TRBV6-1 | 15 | CASRSQGATNEKLFF | TGTGCCAGCAGGTCACAGGGGGCAACTAATGAAAAACTGTTTTTT
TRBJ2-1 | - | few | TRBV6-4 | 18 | CASSDRNSTEPNYNEQFF | TGTGCCAGCAGTGACCGAAATAGCACAGAACCAAACTACAATGAGCAGTTCTTC
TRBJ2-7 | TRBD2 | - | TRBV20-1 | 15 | CSARETSGPGYEQYF | TGCAGTGCTAGAGAAACTAGCGGGCCAGGCTACGAGCAGTACTTC
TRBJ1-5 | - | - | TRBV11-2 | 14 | CASSFDVGNQPQHF | TGTGCCAGCAGCTTCGACGTGGGCAATCAGCCCCAGCATTTT
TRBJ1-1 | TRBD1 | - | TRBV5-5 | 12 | CASSTRDREAFF | TGTGCCAGCAGCACCCGGGACAGGGAAGCTTTCTTT
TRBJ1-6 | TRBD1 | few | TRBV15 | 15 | CATSNARQGHSPLHF | TGTGCCACCAGCAACGCCAGACAGGGCCATTCACCCCTCCACTTT
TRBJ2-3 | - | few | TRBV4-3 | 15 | CASSQAGAPTDTQYF | TGCGCCAGCAGCCAAGCTGGGGCCCCCACAGATACGCAGTATTTT
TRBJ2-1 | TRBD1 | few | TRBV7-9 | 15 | CASSLGTGVLNEQFF | TGTGCCAGCAGCCTTGGGACAGGGGTTCTAAATGAGCAGTTCTTC
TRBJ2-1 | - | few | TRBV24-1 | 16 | CATSDYGQGHGNEQFF | TGTGCCACCAGTGATTATGGCCAGGGGCATGGTAATGAGCAGTTCTTC
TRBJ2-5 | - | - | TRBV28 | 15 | CASTPRGGLQETQYF | TGTGCCAGCACTCCCCGAGGCGGGTTGCAAGAGACCCAGTACTTC
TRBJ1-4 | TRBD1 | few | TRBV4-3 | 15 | CASSQPGTDHEKLFF | TGCGCCAGCAGCCAACCCGGGACAGATCATGAAAAACTGTTTTTT
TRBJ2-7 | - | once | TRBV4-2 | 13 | CASSQENVYEQYF | TGTGCCAGCAGCCAAGAGAACGTCTACGAGCAGTACTTC
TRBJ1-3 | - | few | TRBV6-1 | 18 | CASSGNQDSFYSGNTIYF | TGTGCCAGCAGTGGTAACCAGGACAGCTTCTACTCTGGAAACACCATATATTTT
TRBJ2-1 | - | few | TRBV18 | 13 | CASSPRGGEEQFF | TGTGCCAGCTCACCCAGGGGGGGCGAAGAGCAGTTCTTC
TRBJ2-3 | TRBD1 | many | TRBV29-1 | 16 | CSVGDPGQGGSDTQYF | TGCAGCGTGGGTGATCCGGGACAGGGAGGATCAGATACGCAGTATTTT
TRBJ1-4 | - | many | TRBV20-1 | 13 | CSAFWGEGEKLFF | TGCAGTGCCTTCTGGGGGGAAGGTGAAAAACTGTTTTTT
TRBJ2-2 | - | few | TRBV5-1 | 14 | CASSEGPLTGELFF | TGCGCCAGCAGCGAGGGGCCGCTCACCGGGGAGCTGTTTTTT
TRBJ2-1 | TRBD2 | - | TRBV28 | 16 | CASSSATSGDYNEQFF | TGTGCCAGCAGTTCCGCTACTAGCGGGGACTACAATGAGCAGTTCTTC
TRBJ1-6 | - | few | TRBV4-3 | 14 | CASSQDLVVSPLHF | TGCGCCAGCAGCCAAGATTTGGTGGTTTCACCCCTCCACTTT
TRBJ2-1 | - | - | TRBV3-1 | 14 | CASSQEGPYNEQFF | TGTGCCAGCAGCCAGGAAGGGCCCTACAATGAGCAGTTCTTC
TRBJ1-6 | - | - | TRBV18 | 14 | CASSPRDNNSPLHF | TGTGCCAGCTCACCCCGGGACAATAATTCACCCCTCCACTTT
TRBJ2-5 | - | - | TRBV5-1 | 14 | CASSLEAPQETQYF | TGCGCCAGCAGCTTGGAGGCACCTCAAGAGACCCAGTACTTC
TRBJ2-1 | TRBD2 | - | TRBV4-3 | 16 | CASSQDSWGGYNEQFF | TGCGCCAGCAGCCAAGATTCTTGGGGGGGATACAATGAGCAGTTCTTC
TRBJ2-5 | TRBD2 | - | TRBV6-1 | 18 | CASSEGLAGGRIQETQYF | TGTGCCAGCAGTGAAGGACTAGCGGGGGGGCGTATCCAAGAGACCCAGTACTTC
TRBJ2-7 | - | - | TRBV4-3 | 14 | CASSQEGPAYEQYF | TGCGCCAGCAGCCAAGAGGGGCCCGCCTACGAGCAGTACTTC
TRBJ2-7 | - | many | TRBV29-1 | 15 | CSVATLGQRSYEQYF | TGCAGCGTTGCCACCCTGGGGCAAAGGTCCTACGAGCAGTACTTC
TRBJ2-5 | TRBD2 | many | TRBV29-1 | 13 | CSSWTSGRETQYF | TGCAGCTCCTGGACTAGCGGGAGGGAGACCCAGTACTTC
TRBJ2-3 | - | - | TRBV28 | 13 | CASRSQGPDTQYF | TGTGCCAGCAGATCCCAGGGGCCAGATACGCAGTATTTT
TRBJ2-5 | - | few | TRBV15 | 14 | CATNLAGEQETQYF | TGTGCCACCAACTTGGCGGGTGAACAAGAGACCCAGTACTTC
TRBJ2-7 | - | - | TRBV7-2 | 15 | CASSLVGTSSIEQYF | TGTGCCAGCAGCTTAGTTGGGACCTCGAGCATCGAGCAGTACTTC
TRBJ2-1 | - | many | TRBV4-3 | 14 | CASSQEAGLGEQFF | TGCGCCAGCAGCCAAGAAGCGGGTTTGGGTGAGCAGTTCTTC
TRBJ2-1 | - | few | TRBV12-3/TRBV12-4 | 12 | CASSKTRGEQFF | TGTGCCAGCAGTAAAACTAGAGGCGAGCAGTTCTTC
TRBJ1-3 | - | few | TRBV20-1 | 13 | CSARPHSGNTIYF | TGCAGTGCCCGACCCCACTCTGGAAACACCATATATTTT
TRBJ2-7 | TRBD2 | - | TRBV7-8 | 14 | CASSPAGGWYEQYF | TGTGCCAGCAGCCCTGCGGGGGGCTGGTACGAGCAGTACTTC
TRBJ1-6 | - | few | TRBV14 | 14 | CASSRRDIGSPLHF | TGTGCCAGCAGCCGCCGGGACATTGGTTCACCCCTCCACTTT
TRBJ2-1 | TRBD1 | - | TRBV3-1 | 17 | CASSQDLGDRAYNEQFF | TGTGCCAGCAGCCAAGATCTGGGGGACAGGGCCTACAATGAGCAGTTCTTC
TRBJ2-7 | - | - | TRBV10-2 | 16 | CASTPSVGGSSYEQYF | TGCGCCAGCACCCCATCGGTAGGGGGGAGCTCCTACGAGCAGTACTTC
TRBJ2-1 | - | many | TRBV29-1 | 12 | CSVVWERNEQFF | TGCAGCGTTGTGTGGGAACGGAATGAGCAGTTCTTC